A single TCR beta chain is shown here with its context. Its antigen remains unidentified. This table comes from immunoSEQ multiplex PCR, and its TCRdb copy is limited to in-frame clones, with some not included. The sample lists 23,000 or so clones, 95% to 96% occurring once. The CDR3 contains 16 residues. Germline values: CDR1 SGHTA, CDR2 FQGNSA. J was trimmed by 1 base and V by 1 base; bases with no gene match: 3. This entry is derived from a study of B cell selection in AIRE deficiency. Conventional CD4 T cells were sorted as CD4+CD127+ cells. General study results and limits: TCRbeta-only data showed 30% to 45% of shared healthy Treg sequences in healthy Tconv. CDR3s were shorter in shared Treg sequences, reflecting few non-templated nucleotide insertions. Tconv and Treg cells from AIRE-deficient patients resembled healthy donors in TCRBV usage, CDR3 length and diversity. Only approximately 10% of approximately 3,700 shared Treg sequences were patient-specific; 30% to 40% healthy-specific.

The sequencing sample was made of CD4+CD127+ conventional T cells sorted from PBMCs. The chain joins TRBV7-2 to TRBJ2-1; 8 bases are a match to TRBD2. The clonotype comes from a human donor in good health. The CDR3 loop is CASSLGLASSYNEQFF. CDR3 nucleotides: TGTGCCAGCAGCTTAGGACTAGCGAGTTCCTACAATGAGCAGTTCTTC.